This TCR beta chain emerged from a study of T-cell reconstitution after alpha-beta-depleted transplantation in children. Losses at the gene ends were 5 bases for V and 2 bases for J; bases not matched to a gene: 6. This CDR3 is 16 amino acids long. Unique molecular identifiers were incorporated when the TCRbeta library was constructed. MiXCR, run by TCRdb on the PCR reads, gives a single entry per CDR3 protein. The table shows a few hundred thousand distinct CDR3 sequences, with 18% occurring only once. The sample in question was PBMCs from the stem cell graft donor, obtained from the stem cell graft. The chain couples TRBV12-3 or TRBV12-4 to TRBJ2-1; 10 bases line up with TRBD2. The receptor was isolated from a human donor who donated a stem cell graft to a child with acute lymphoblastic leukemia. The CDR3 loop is CASSPTGTSAYNEQFF. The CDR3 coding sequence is TGTGCCAGCAGTCCTACCGGGACTAGCGCCTACAATGAGCAGTTCTTC.